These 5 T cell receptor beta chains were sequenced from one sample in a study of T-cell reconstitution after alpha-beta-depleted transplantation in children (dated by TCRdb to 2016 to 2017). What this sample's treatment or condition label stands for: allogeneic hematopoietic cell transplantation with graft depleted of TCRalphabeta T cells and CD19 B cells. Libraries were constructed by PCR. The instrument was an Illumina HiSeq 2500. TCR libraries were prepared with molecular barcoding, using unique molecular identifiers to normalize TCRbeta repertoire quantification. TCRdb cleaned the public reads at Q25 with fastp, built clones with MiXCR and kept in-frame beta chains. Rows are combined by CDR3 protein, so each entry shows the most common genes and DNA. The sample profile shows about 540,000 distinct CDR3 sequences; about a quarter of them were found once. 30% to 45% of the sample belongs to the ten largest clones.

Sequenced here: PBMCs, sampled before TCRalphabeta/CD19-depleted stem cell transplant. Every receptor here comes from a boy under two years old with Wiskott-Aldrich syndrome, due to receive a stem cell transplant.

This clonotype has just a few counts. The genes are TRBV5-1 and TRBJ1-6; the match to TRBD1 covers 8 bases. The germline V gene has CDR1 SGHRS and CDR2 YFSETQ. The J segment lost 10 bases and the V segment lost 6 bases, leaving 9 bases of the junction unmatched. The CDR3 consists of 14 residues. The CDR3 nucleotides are TGCGCCAGCAAGGGTTCGACAGGGGCCTCACCCCTCCACTTT. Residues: CASKGSTGASPLHF.

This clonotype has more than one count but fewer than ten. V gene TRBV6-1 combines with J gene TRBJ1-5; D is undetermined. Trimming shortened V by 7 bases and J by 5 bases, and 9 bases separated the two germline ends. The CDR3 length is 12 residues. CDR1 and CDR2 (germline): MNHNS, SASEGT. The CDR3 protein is CASTNFDQPQHF. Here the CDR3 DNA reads TGTGCCAGCACTAACTTTGATCAGCCCCAGCATTTT.

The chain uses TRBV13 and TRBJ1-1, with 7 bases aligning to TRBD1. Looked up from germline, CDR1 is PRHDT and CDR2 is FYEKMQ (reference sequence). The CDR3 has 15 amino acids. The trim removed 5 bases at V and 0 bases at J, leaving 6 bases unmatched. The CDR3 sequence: CASSLQRGLNTEAFF. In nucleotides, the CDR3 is TGTGCCAGCAGCCTTCAGAGGGGGCTGAACACTGAAGCTTTCTTT.

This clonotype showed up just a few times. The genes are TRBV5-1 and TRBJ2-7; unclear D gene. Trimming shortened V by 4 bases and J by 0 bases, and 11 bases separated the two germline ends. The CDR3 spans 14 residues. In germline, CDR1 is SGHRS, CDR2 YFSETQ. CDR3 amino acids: CASSRTGPSYEQYF. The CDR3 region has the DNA TGCGCCAGCAGCCGCACCGGGCCCTCCTACGAGCAGTACTTC.

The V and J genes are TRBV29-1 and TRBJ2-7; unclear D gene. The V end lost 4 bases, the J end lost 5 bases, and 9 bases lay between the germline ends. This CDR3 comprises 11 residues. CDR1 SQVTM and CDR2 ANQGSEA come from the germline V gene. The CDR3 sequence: CSVGHLDEQYF. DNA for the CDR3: TGCAGCGTTGGACACCTGGACGAGCAGTACTTC.